This note documents a single T cell receptor (beta chain) sequence. The time point: persistent/refractory GD, antithyroid drugs over 5 years with positive TRAb. The TCR library was made from RNA that had been extracted from PBMCs in TRIzol. Combining iRepertoire HTBI primers with Arm-PCR of CDR3 regions, the authors built TCR beta libraries. MiXCR, run by TCRdb on the multiplex PCR reads, gives a single entry per CDR3 protein. Of more than 350,000 distinct CDR3 sequences listed, around 20% are singletons. The data derive from a study of regulatory T cells in long-lasting Graves disease. Sequenced here: peripheral blood mononuclear cells (PBMCs), sampled when the disease was refractory, from a patient treated with antithyroid drugs. This receptor was identified in a female donor with Graves disease.

The CDR3 loop is CASSFPGGGGSDTQYF. The DNA of the CDR3 is TGTGCCAGCTCATTCCCGGGGGGGGGAGGCTCAGATACGCAGTATTTT. This rearrangement joins TRBV12-3 or TRBV12-4 to TRBJ2-3, with 8 bases fitting TRBD2. The ends lost 8 bases at V and 4 bases at J; junction bases unmatched: 14. This CDR3 has 16 residues.